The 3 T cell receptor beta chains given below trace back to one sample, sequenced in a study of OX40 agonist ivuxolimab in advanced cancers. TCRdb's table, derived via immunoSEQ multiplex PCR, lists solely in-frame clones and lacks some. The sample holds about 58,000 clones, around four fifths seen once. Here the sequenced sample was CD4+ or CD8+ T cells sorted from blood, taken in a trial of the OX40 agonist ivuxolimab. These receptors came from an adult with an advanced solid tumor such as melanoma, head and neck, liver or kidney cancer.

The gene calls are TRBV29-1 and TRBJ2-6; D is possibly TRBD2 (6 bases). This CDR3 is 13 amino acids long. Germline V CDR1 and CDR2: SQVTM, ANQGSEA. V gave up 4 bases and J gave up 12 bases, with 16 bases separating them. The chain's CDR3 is CSVGGGGVGVLTF. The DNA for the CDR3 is TGCAGCGTTGGGGGCGGAGGGGTCGGCGTCCTGACTTTC. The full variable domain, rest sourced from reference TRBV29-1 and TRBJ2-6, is SAVISQKPSRDICQRGTSLTIQCQVDSQVTMMFWYRQQPGQSLTLIATANQGSEATYESGFVIDKFPISRPNLTFSTLTVSNMSPEDSSIYLCSVGGGGVGVLTFGAGSRLTVL.

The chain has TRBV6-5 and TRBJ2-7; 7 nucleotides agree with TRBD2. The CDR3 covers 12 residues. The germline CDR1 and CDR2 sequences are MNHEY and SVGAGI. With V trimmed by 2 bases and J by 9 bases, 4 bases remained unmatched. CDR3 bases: TGTGCCAGCAGTTACCTTGGGACTACGCAGTACTTC. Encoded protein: CASSYLGTTQYF.

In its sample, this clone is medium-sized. The CDR3: CASSPGRGGANVLTF. The CDR3 bases are TGTGCCAGCTCACCAGGACGGGGTGGGGCCAACGTCCTGACTTTC. The V gene is TRBV18, the J gene TRBJ2-6; possibly TRBD2 for D (5 bases). With 2 bases removed from V and 3 bases from J, the gap between germline ends came to 8 bases. The CDR3 covers 15 residues. Germline V gene data show CDR1 as KGHSH and CDR2 as LQKENI. Full variable domain (outside the CDR3, taken from reference TRBV18 and TRBJ2-6): NAGVMQNPRHLVRRRGQEARLRCSPMKGHSHVYWYRQLPEEGLKFMVYLQKENIIDESGMPKERFSAEFPKEGPSILRIQQVVRGDSAAYFCASSPGRGGANVLTFGAGSRLTVL.